Listed below are T cell receptor beta chains from one sample, sequenced in a study of T cell changes during pregnancy in multiple sclerosis. Here immunoSEQ multiplex PCR was the method, and the copy in TCRdb shows in-frame clones only, minus some. The sample contains 65,000 to 90,000 clones, 91% of which appear only once. This sample comprised PBMCs, obtained in the first trimester of pregnancy. These receptors all come from a female donor in good health, serving as a control in a pregnancy study. Some clones in this sample may be carry-over from other donors' samples. Both conserved end residues are part of each CDR3. D genes are given only for firm matches. Size is stated for part of the rows, as once, few or many counts, or as a class when the clone is expanded.

D gene	V gene	J gene	clone size	CDR3 protein	CDR3 DNA
TRBD2	TRBV5-1	TRBJ2-2	NA	CASSLATGTSGGDFGELFF	TGCGCCAGCAGCTTGGCAACCGGGACTAGCGGGGGTGACTTCGGGGAGCTGTTTTTT
NA	TRBV5-1	TRBJ2-3	NA	CASSLSFDLTSTDTQYF	TGCGCCAGCAGCTTGTCCTTTGATTTAACTAGCACAGATACGCAGTATTTT
NA	TRBV28	TRBJ1-2	NA	CASSLSLTEYGYTF	TGTGCCAGCAGTTTATCGCTGACAGAGTATGGCTACACCTTC
NA	TRBV28	TRBJ1-4	NA	CASSRGGSTNEKLFF	TGTGCCAGCAGTCGGGGGGGGTCAACTAATGAAAAACTGTTTTTT
NA	TRBV6-1	TRBJ2-7	NA	CASSESRFEQYF	TGTGCCAGCAGTGAAAGCCGTTTCGAGCAGTACTTC
TRBD1	TRBV27	TRBJ1-1	NA	CASSPTGVMNTEAFF	TGTGCCAGCAGTCCAACAGGGGTCATGAACACTGAAGCTTTCTTT
TRBD1	TRBV27	TRBJ2-5	NA	CASSTLSGTGIEETQYF	TGTGCCAGCAGTACCTTATCCGGGACAGGGATTGAAGAGACCCAGTACTTC
TRBD1	TRBV29-1	TRBJ1-2	NA	CSVSTGTYGYTF	TGCAGCGTCTCGACAGGGACCTATGGCTACACCTTC
NA	TRBV27	TRBJ1-6	NA	CASSTNNNSPLHF	TGTGCCAGCAGTACGAACAATAATTCACCCCTCCACTTT
NA	TRBV9	TRBJ2-2	NA	CASSVEQGIGELFF	TGTGCCAGCAGCGTAGAACAGGGAATCGGGGAGCTGTTTTTT
TRBD1	TRBV6-1	TRBJ2-7	NA	CASSDTGGALRDEQYF	TGTGCCAGCAGTGACACAGGGGGCGCATTGAGGGACGAGCAGTACTTC
TRBD2	TRBV7-2	TRBJ2-7	NA	CASSPEWTSGSYEQYF	TGTGCCAGCAGCCCCGAATGGACTAGCGGTTCCTACGAGCAGTACTTC
NA	TRBV6-7	TRBJ2-7	NA	CATLRGARVEQYF	TGTGCCACCCTCCGGGGGGCCAGGGTCGAGCAGTACTTC
TRBD1	TRBV10-3	TRBJ1-2	NA	CAISDRQGATYGYTF	TGTGCCATCAGTGATAGGCAGGGGGCTACCTATGGCTACACCTTC
TRBD1	TRBV9	TRBJ2-1	NA	CASSFSGTGVYNEQFF	TGTGCCAGCAGCTTCTCCGGGACAGGGGTCTACAATGAGCAGTTCTTC
NA	TRBV19	TRBJ2-7	NA	CASSTRQGGDEQYF	TGTGCCAGTAGTACCCGACAGGGCGGGGACGAGCAGTACTTC
NA	TRBV19	TRBJ1-6	NA	CASSTRDSFNSPLHF	TGTGCCAGTAGTACACGTGACAGCTTTAATTCACCCCTCCACTTT
TRBD2	TRBV27	TRBJ2-1	NA	CASSLAGDEQFF	TGTGCCAGCAGTTTGGCGGGGGATGAGCAGTTCTTC
TRBD1	TRBV5-1	TRBJ1-5	NA	CASSWGQGDNQPQHF	TGCGCCAGCAGCTGGGGACAGGGTGACAATCAGCCCCAGCATTTT
TRBD2	TRBV4-1	TRBJ2-7	NA	CASSQVTTSGGLEQYF	TGCGCCAGCAGCCAAGTTACGACTAGCGGGGGGCTAGAGCAGTACTTC
NA	TRBV4-3	TRBJ2-1	once	CASSQDRGGSYNEQFF	TGCGCCAGCAGCCAAGATCGAGGAGGGTCCTACAATGAGCAGTTCTTC
NA	TRBV28	TRBJ2-5	NA	CASSTEETQYF	TGTGCCAGCAGCACTGAAGAGACCCAGTACTTC
NA	TRBV27	TRBJ2-1	NA	CASRRAPFHEQFF	TGTGCCAGCAGAAGAGCCCCTTTCCATGAGCAGTTCTTC